The 27 T cell receptor beta chains given below trace back to one sample, sequenced in a study of TIL therapy for anti-PD-1-resistant metastatic lung cancer. The time point here: pre-treatment sample, taken before nivolumab and TIL therapy. The libraries were made with immunoSEQ v3. Method: immunoSEQ multiplex PCR; TCRdb's copy keeps in-frame clones and lacks some. The sample includes tens of thousands of clones, about 73% of them seen just once. The sample was blood, taken at baseline. The source is a person aged 25-79 years with non-small cell lung cancer.

This clone has more than one count but fewer than ten. The gene calls are TRBV29-1 and TRBJ1-2, with 8 bases lining up with TRBD1. CDR1 and CDR2 from the germline V gene are SQVTM and ANQGSEA. Losses at the gene ends were 0 bases for V and 4 bases for J; bases not matched to a gene: 4. The CDR3 is 14 residues long. The CDR3 is CSVEDGGQVYGYTF. The CDR3 nucleotides are TGCAGCGTTGAAGACGGGGGACAGGTCTATGGCTACACCTTC.

V usage is TRBV13 and J usage is TRBJ2-2; 9 nucleotides agree with TRBD1. CDR3 length: 17 amino acids. CDR1 and CDR2 from the germline V gene are PRHDT and FYEKMQ (reference sequence). After removal of 1 base from V and 4 bases from J, the junction contained 7 bases not matched to a gene. CDR3 nucleotide sequence: TGTGCCAGCAGCTTAGCCCATGGGACAGGGAGCACCGGGGAGCTGTTTTTT. The encoded protein is CASSLAHGTGSTGELFF.

J is TRBJ2-5 and V is TRBV5-1; D call uncertain. CDR1 and CDR2 from the germline V gene are SGHRS and YFSETQ. V gave up 4 bases and J gave up 3 bases, with 13 bases separating them. The CDR3 is made up of 14 amino acids. CDR3 in amino acids: CASSPLNSKETQYF. For the CDR3, the DNA is TGCGCCAGCAGCCCTCTGAATTCTAAAGAGACCCAGTACTTC. The full variable domain, rest sourced from reference TRBV5-1 and TRBJ2-5, is KAGVTQTPRYLIKTRGQQVTLSCSPISGHRSVSWYQQTPGQGLQFLFEYFSETQRNKGNFPGRFSGRQFSNSRSEMNVSTLELGDSALYLCASSPLNSKETQYFGPGTRLLVL.

The chain uses TRBV5-6 and TRBJ2-7, with D hard to call. Germline CDR1 SGHDT, CDR2 YYEEEE. V was pared by 2 bases and J by 1 base, with 7 bases between. The CDR3 is 13 amino acids. Here the CDR3 reads CASSLFASYEQYF. Here the CDR3 DNA reads TGTGCCAGCAGCTTATTCGCGTCCTACGAGCAGTACTTC.

This clone appeared a few times. The chain has TRBV18 and TRBJ1-5; a possible D gene is TRBD1 (5 bases). Germline assignment: CDR1 KGHSH and CDR2 LQKENI. The CDR3 runs to 14 residues. The V end lost 2 bases, the J end lost 7 bases, and 12 bases lay between the germline ends. The DNA for the CDR3 is TGTGCCAGCTCACCAGAGCAGGGCCGGCAGCCCCAGCATTTT. Translation gives CASSPEQGRQPQHF.

The chain recombines TRBV19 with TRBJ2-5; D call uncertain. Germline CDR1 reads LNHDA; CDR2 reads SQIVND (reference sequence). CDR3 length: 14 residues. The germline V and J ends were trimmed by 1 base and 0 bases, with 6 bases remaining between them. CDR3 sequence reads: CASSIVPYQETQYF. Here the CDR3 DNA reads TGTGCCAGTAGTATAGTTCCGTACCAAGAGACCCAGTACTTC.

This clone was picked up one time. The chain has TRBV28 and TRBJ2-3, with 7 bases matching TRBD2. Losses at the gene ends were 5 bases for V and 4 bases for J; bases not matched to a gene: 15. This CDR3 region has 17 residues. Germline CDR1 MDHEN, CDR2 SYDVKM. DNA for the CDR3: TGTGCCAGCAGTGGCCCCATATCGCTCAGCGGGGCAGATACGCAGTATTTT. This gives the protein CASSGPISLSGADTQYF.

The CDR3 protein is CASSLVVRDTGEHTQYF. The CDR3 bases are TGTGCCAGCAGCTTAGTAGTGCGGGACACGGGTGAGCATACGCAGTATTTT. The rearrangement links TRBV11-3 to TRBJ2-3; perhaps D is TRBD1 or TRBD2 (6 bases each). V lost 1 base and J lost 7, with 21 bases in between. The CDR3 runs 17 residues. In germline, CDR1 is SGHNT, CDR2 YENEEA.

As DNA, the CDR3 is TGTGCCACCAGCAGCGAAACCGGGACACTGAACACTGAAGCTTTCTTT. Translation gives CATSSETGTLNTEAFF. This chain uses TRBV15 with TRBJ1-1; D might be TRBD1 (6 bases). Trimming removed 3 bases at V and 0 bases at J, with 14 bases between. Germline CDR1 and CDR2: LNHNV and YYDKDF (reference sequence). The CDR3 runs to 16 residues.

This clone has a handful of counts. The chain employs TRBV9 and TRBJ2-7; D is ambiguous. The CDR3 sequence is 15 residues long. Germline CDR1 and CDR2: SGDLS and YYNGEE. Trimming left V 0 bases short and J 0 bases short, with 10 bases between. DNA for the CDR3: TGTGCCAGCAGCGTAGGTCGGCTGAGCTCCTACGAGCAGTACTTC. The encoded protein is CASSVGRLSSYEQYF. The full variable domain, its missing parts supplied by reference TRBV9 and TRBJ2-7, is DSGVTQTPKHLITATGQRVTLRCSPRSGDLSVYWYQQSLDQGLQFLIQYYNGEERAKGNILERFSAQQFPDLHSELNLSSLELGDSALYFCASSVGRLSSYEQYFGPGTRLTVT.

Comment on this clone: This same CDR3 is encoded by further DNA sequences in the sample. The rearrangement uses TRBV21-1 and TRBJ1-5. TRBV21-1 counts as a pseudogene. The CDR3 loop spans 18 amino acids. CDR3 DNA: TGTGCCAGCAGCAATCACCAAGGGCCGGCATACAGCAATCAGCCCCAGCATTTT. Protein: CASSNHQGPAYSNQPQHF.

The chain carries TRBV27 and TRBJ2-2, with TRBD1 matching 7 bases. In germline, CDR1 is MNHEY, CDR2 SMNVEV (reference sequence). The junction had 5 bases not matched to a gene; V was cut back by 3 bases and J by 1 base. There are 16 residues in the CDR3. In DNA form, the CDR3 reads TGTGCCAGCAGTTTGCGCCGGGACAGGAACACCGGGGAGCTGTTTTTT. The encoded protein is CASSLRRDRNTGELFF.

The chain joins TRBV6-5 to TRBJ2-5, with 8 bases that match TRBD2. Germline assignment: CDR1 MNHEY and CDR2 SVGAGI. This CDR3 comprises 16 residues. The V segment lost 2 bases and the J segment 2 bases; nucleotides outside the gene matches: 7. CDR3 amino acids: CASSYGSGGLQETQYF. CDR3 DNA: TGTGCCAGCAGTTACGGGTCGGGAGGGTTGCAAGAGACCCAGTACTTC.

This clone was counted a few times. This sequence joins TRBV5-6 and TRBJ2-1; D not certain. Germline-derived CDR1 and CDR2 are SGHDT and YYEEEE. Deletions cut 0 bases from V and 4 bases from J, with 8 bases between. This CDR3 has 14 amino acids. The CDR3 nucleotides are TGTGCCAGCAGCTTGGGGGTGGGGTACAATGAGCAGTTCTTC. Its protein product is CASSLGVGYNEQFF.

The gene calls are TRBV7-9 and TRBJ2-4; 7 nucleotides line up with TRBD2. The CDR3 runs 13 residues. Per germline, CDR1 SEHNR and CDR2 FQNEAQ (reference sequence). The trim removed 7 bases at V and 6 bases at J, leaving 6 bases unmatched. CDR3 DNA sequence: TGTGCCAGCACTCGTTCGGGGGGAAACATTCAGTACTTC. Its protein product is CASTRSGGNIQYF. Complete variable domain (other parts from reference TRBV7-9 and TRBJ2-4): DTGVSQNPRHKITKRGQNVTFRCDPISEHNRLYWYRQTLGQGPEFLTYFQNEAQLEKSRLLSDRFSAERPKGSFSTLEIQRTEQGDSAMYLCASTRSGGNIQYFGAGTRLSVL.

The J gene is TRBJ2-2, the V gene TRBV7-3; no reliable D call. Germline loops: CDR1 SGHTA, CDR2 FQGTGA. V lost 2 bases and J lost 4, with 14 bases in between. CDR3 length: 16 residues. CDR3 nucleotide sequence: TGTGCCAGCAGCTTAGTCGCGAACTCGGGCACCGGGGAGCTGTTTTTT. It encodes CASSLVANSGTGELFF.

This chain's CDR3 is CASSYGIYEQYF. The CDR3 nucleotides are TGTGCCAGCAGCTACGGCATCTACGAGCAGTACTTC. The V and J genes are TRBV7-8 and TRBJ2-7, with no clear D. Germline CDR1 SGHVS, CDR2 FQNEAQ. V gave up 4 bases and J gave up 3 bases, with 7 bases separating them. CDR3 size: 12 residues.

This clone was seen only a few times. The chain recombines TRBV5-1 with TRBJ1-1, with 10 nucleotides matching TRBD1. The germline V gene encodes CDR1 SGHRS and CDR2 YFSETQ. J gave up 11 bases and V 4 bases, and 8 bases lay outside the gene matches. This CDR3 comprises 13 residues. Here the CDR3 reads CASSDTGQGYAFF. DNA for the CDR3: TGCGCCAGCAGCGACACGGGACAGGGGTATGCTTTCTTT.

The chain couples TRBV4-1 to TRBJ2-3; TRBD2 aligns across 10 bases. CDR3 length: 17 amino acids. CDR1 is MGHRA and CDR2 is YSYEKL in the germline V gene. Trimming took 0 bases from V and 2 from J; bases not matched to a gene: 5. The CDR3: CASSQELLAGITDTQYF. CDR3 sequence (DNA): TGCGCCAGCAGCCAAGAACTACTAGCGGGGATCACAGATACGCAGTATTTT.

This chain joins TRBV5-1 and TRBJ2-7, with 7 bases matching TRBD2. Germline V lookup: CDR1 SGHRS, CDR2 YFSETQ. With 3 bases clipped from V and 1 base from J, the junction kept 10 bases outside the gene matches. The CDR3 consists of 16 residues. The CDR3 nucleotides are TGCGCCAGCAGCTCCGGACTAGGCCACCCTTCCTACGAGCAGTACTTC. This encodes CASSSGLGHPSYEQYF.

The chain uses TRBV6-4 and TRBJ2-5, with TRBD2 as a possible D gene (5 bases). The ends were cut back, 9 bases at V and 2 bases at J, with 13 bases in the middle. CDR1 MRHNA and CDR2 SNTAGT come from the germline V gene. The CDR3 sequence is 13 residues long. The CDR3 loop reads CARSRARQETQYF. For the CDR3, the DNA is TGTGCCAGGTCGAGGGCCAGACAAGAGACCCAGTACTTC.

This clone is labeled medium-sized. The rearrangement joins TRBV4-3 to TRBJ2-1; D gene uncertain. From germline, CDR1 is LGHNA and CDR2 YSLEER. Trimming removed 0 bases from V and 5 bases from J, with 8 bases in between. The length of the CDR3 is 14 residues. CDR3 protein: CASSQEGFHNEQFF. The CDR3 DNA sequence: TGCGCCAGCAGCCAAGAGGGCTTCCACAATGAGCAGTTCTTC.

The rearrangement uses TRBV7-6 and TRBJ2-5; TRBD1 matches 9 bases. The trim removed 4 bases at V and 5 bases at J, leaving 5 bases unmatched. CDR1 and CDR2 from the germline V gene are SGHVS and FNYEAQ. This CDR3 has 14 residues. CDR3 region: CASSYGTGHETQYF. The CDR3 DNA sequence: TGTGCCAGCAGCTACGGGACAGGGCATGAGACCCAGTACTTC.

The chain uses TRBV11-2 and TRBJ2-3, with D maybe TRBD1 (5 bases). CDR1 is SGHAT and CDR2 is FQNNGV in the germline V gene. This CDR3 contains 14 residues. The V gene lost 0 bases and the J gene lost 7 bases, with 11 bases spanning the gap. CDR3 sequence reads: CASSLDQGRHTQYF. The DNA of the CDR3 is TGTGCCAGCAGCTTAGATCAGGGTCGACATACGCAGTATTTT.

The chain joins TRBV29-1 to TRBJ2-5, with 15 positions matching TRBD2. Per the germline V gene, CDR1 is SQVTM and CDR2 is ANQGSEA. The length of the CDR3 is 17 residues. The trim removed 3 bases at V and 5 bases at J, leaving 10 bases unmatched. The CDR3 is CSVEGTSGRPNGETQYF. For the CDR3, the DNA is TGCAGCGTTGAGGGGACTAGCGGGAGGCCCAACGGGGAGACCCAGTACTTC. Together with reference TRBV29-1 and TRBJ2-5, the CDR3 gives the full variable domain: SAVISQKPSRDICQRGTSLTIQCQVDSQVTMMFWYRQQPGQSLTLIATANQGSEATYESGFVIDKFPISRPNLTFSTLTVSNMSPEDSSIYLCSVEGTSGRPNGETQYFGPGTRLLVL.

This chain joins TRBV19 and TRBJ1-2, with no clear D. V dropped 0 bases and J dropped 4 bases, with 9 bases sitting between them. This CDR3 has 14 amino acids. Looked up from germline, CDR1 is LNHDA and CDR2 is SQIVND (reference sequence). The CDR3 region is CASSIDITTYGYTF. The CDR3 nucleotides are TGTGCCAGTAGTATAGACATCACCACCTATGGCTACACCTTC. Drawing the rest from reference TRBV19 and TRBJ1-2, the complete variable domain is DGGITQSPKYLFRKEGQNVTLSCEQNLNHDAMYWYRQDPGQGLRLIYYSQIVNDFQKGDIAEGYSVSREKKESFPLTVTSAQKNPTAFYLCASSIDITTYGYTFGSGTRLTVV.

This sequence joins TRBV7-2 and TRBJ2-3; TRBD2 matches at 9 bases. Germline loops: CDR1 SGHTA, CDR2 FQGNSA. With 3 bases clipped from V and 1 base from J, the junction kept 5 bases outside the gene matches. CDR3 length: 16 amino acids. CDR3 sequence: CASSFGLARRTDTQYF. The CDR3, as DNA: TGTGCCAGCAGCTTTGGACTAGCGAGACGCACAGATACGCAGTATTTT.